The TCR beta chain described here comes from a study of cytotoxic CD8 clonotypes in ibrutinib-treated CLL. The V gene's germline CDR1 is SEHNR and CDR2 FQNEAQ (reference sequence). This CDR3 contains 14 residues. The V and J ends lost 4 bases and 4 bases respectively, with 11 bases between them. This clone came up a few times. TCRdb keeps only in-frame clones here, not all; method: immunoSEQ multiplex PCR. The sample carries approximately 200,000 clones, over 55% recorded once. V is TRBV7-9 and J is TRBJ1-3; D gene ambiguous. This specimen consisted of PBMCs, obtained after 24 months of ibrutinib treatment. This receptor was taken from a human donor with chronic lymphocytic leukemia. The CDR3 nucleotides are TGTGCCAGCAGCTCCCCTGAAGGGGGAAACACCATATATTTT. As protein: CASSSPEGGNTIYF.